What follows are 26 T cell receptor beta chains derived from one specimen sequenced in a study of blood T cells in healthy people across ages. The use of a sample-barcoded 5' primer and a J-beta primer mix characterized a second PCR of roughly 7 to 11 cycles. MiXCR, run by TCRdb on the 5' RACE reads, gives a single entry per CDR3 protein. In the table there are almost 300,000 distinct CDR3 sequences, less than 30% of which are singletons. Material: blood. The source of these receptors is a woman in her seventies in good health.

The chain couples TRBV4-3 to TRBJ2-7; no firm D call. The CDR3 has 15 residues. V was clipped by 5 bases and J by 0 bases, with 14 bases between them. Per the germline V gene, CDR1 is LGHNA and CDR2 is YSLEER. CDR3 DNA: TGCGCCAGCAGCTTCGACCTGGGCTCCTCCTACGAGCAGTACTTC. Its protein product is CASSFDLGSSYEQYF.

With regard to this clonotype: A read error is possible here, since a much larger clone lies one base away. The chain employs TRBV12-5 and TRBJ2-5; 9 bases are a match to TRBD2. CDR3 length equals 13 residues. Looked up from germline, CDR1 is LGHNT and CDR2 is FRNRAP. In DNA form, the CDR3 reads TGTGCTAGTGCGGCGGGAGGGAACAATGAGCAGTCCTTC. Protein product: CASAAGGNNEQSF.

This clonotype turned up a few times. This chain uses TRBV2 with TRBJ1-6; 7 nucleotides agree with TRBD1. Trimming at V came to 7 bases and at J to 7 bases, leaving 4 bases not matched to a gene. The CDR3 totals 13 residues. CDR1 is SNHLY, CDR2 FYNNEI, per germline. The CDR3 here is CASIRGWNSPLHF. In DNA form, the CDR3 reads TGTGCCAGCATCAGGGGGTGGAATTCACCCCTCCACTTT.

In its sample, this clonotype was seen a few times. V usage is TRBV3-1 and J usage is TRBJ1-1, with 8 bases fitting TRBD1. Germline V gene data show CDR1 as LGHDT and CDR2 as YNNKEL (reference sequence). With 3 bases clipped from V and 9 bases from J, the junction kept 9 bases outside the gene matches. There are 14 residues in the CDR3. CDR3 coding DNA: TGTGCCAGCAGCCAGGACACAGGGGGGCGGAAAGCTTTCTTT. Translation gives CASSQDTGGRKAFF.

The sample holds a few counts of this clonotype. V gene TRBV19 combines with J gene TRBJ1-1; 9 bases fit TRBD1. CDR3 length: 13 residues. Germline loops: CDR1 LNHDA, CDR2 SQIVND (reference sequence). With V trimmed by 2 bases and J by 7 bases, 2 bases remained unmatched. The CDR3 region is CASSIWTGDEAFF. The CDR3 coding sequence is TGTGCCAGTAGTATATGGACAGGGGATGAAGCTTTCTTT.

CDR3 residues: CASSLRGLGQETQYF. CDR3 DNA: TGTGCCAGCAGCTTAAGAGGGCTGGGGCAAGAGACCCAGTACTTC. This sequence joins TRBV7-2 and TRBJ2-1, with D possibly matching TRBD2 (5 bases). The DNA matches TRBJ2-5 better at its end, which makes the J call doubtful. The CDR3 length is 15 residues. Germline lookup yields CDR1 SGHTA and CDR2 FQGNSA.

This clonotype was seen a handful of times. The rearrangement links TRBV7-9 to TRBJ2-5; 7 bases are shared with TRBD2. The better agreement between TRBJ2-1 and the DNA end casts doubt on the J call. CDR1 is SEHNR and CDR2 is FQNEAQ in the germline V gene (reference sequence). This CDR3 is 15 amino acids long. Here the CDR3 reads CASSSNLAEYNEQFF. CDR3 DNA sequence: TGTGCCAGCAGCTCCAATCTAGCGGAATACAATGAGCAGTTCTTC.

The chain recombines TRBV6-1 with TRBJ2-5; 7 bases map to TRBD2. The DNA end is a closer match to TRBJ2-1, so the J assignment may be wrong. This CDR3 has 13 residues. Germline V gene data show CDR1 as MNHNS and CDR2 as SASEGT. The DNA for the CDR3 is TGTGCCAGCAGTGCAACCAGGGAGGGTGAGCAGTTCTTC. Protein product: CASSATREGEQFF.

This chain joins TRBV7-2 and TRBJ2-5, with 7 bases fitting TRBD2. The J call may be incorrect, as the DNA end agrees better with TRBJ2-7. The germline V gene has CDR1 SGHTA and CDR2 FQGNSA. The length of the CDR3 is 14 residues. As DNA, the CDR3 is TGTGCCAGCAGCCAACAAGGGACTAACTACGAGCAGTACTTC. As protein: CASSQQGTNYEQYF.

This clonotype was counted many times. The rearrangement joins TRBV6-5 to TRBJ1-2, with D possibly being TRBD1 (5 bases). Trimming removed 5 bases from V and 0 bases from J, with 13 bases in between. CDR1 MNHEY and CDR2 SVGAGI come from the germline V gene. This CDR3 spans 15 amino acids. CDR3 bases: TGTGCCAGCAGTCCAGACAGAAAACCTAACTATGGCTACACCTTC. Residues: CASSPDRKPNYGYTF.

The table lists this clonotype with a few counts. The chain carries TRBV7-9 and TRBJ1-2; 7 bases fit TRBD1. V lost 4 bases and J lost 5; bases outside the gene matches: 10. CDR3 length equals 15 residues. CDR1 SEHNR and CDR2 FQNEAQ come from the germline V gene (reference sequence). The CDR3 coding sequence is TGTGCCAGCAGCTCGAGTGAGGGACAGAGTTATGGCTACACCTTC. This gives the protein CASSSSEGQSYGYTF. The whole variable domain, remainder taken from reference TRBV7-9 and TRBJ1-2, is DTGVSQNPRHKITKRGQNVTFRCDPISEHNRLYWYRQTLGQGPEFLTYFQNEAQLEKSRLLSDRFSAERPKGSFSTLEIQRTEQGDSAMYLCASSSSEGQSYGYTFGSGTRLTVV.

This chain connects TRBV7-8 to TRBJ2-1; 7 nucleotides agree with TRBD2. The CDR3 has 17 residues. The junction had 15 bases not matched to a gene; V was cut back by 3 bases and J by 7 bases. Germline V gives CDR1 SGHVS, CDR2 FQNEAQ. CDR3 sequence (DNA): TGTGCCAGCAGCTTGGGTCCGAGGGGAGGGTCTCGGAATGAGCAGTTCTTC. Translated, it gives CASSLGPRGGSRNEQFF.

The chain employs TRBV14 and TRBJ2-1, with D uncertain. The germline gives CDR1 SGHDN, CDR2 FVKESK. This CDR3 is built from 12 residues. Trimming removed 2 bases from V and 7 bases from J, with 6 bases in between. DNA for the CDR3: TGTGCCAGCAGCCAAATTCTTAATGAGCAGTTCTTC. Amino acid sequence: CASSQILNEQFF.

This clonotype was seen at least ten times. As DNA, the CDR3 is TGCAGTGCTAGGGGTGGACAGTTGGGTTCAGATACGCAGTATTTT. Translation: CSARGGQLGSDTQYF. V usage is TRBV20-1 and J usage is TRBJ2-3; D is perhaps TRBD1 (6 bases). V was shortened by 3 bases and J by 4 bases, with 17 bases between the two germline ends. CDR3 size: 15 residues. In germline, CDR1 is DFQATT, CDR2 SNEGSKA (reference sequence).

The sample holds a few counts of this clonotype. This chain uses TRBV7-2 with TRBJ2-3, with TRBD1 matching over 9 bases. Trimming at V came to 6 bases and at J to 8 bases, leaving 9 bases not matched to a gene. The CDR3 spans 14 residues. Germline values: CDR1 SGHTA, CDR2 FQGNSA. CDR3 coding DNA: TGTGCCAGCAGTTCACAGGGGGCCGAGGGTACGCAGTATTTT. It codes for CASSSQGAEGTQYF. Variable domain in full (rest from reference TRBV7-2 and TRBJ2-3): GAGVSQSPSNKVTEKGKDVELRCDPISGHTALYWYRQSLGQGLEFLIYFQGNSAPDKSGLPSDRFSAERTGGSVSTLTIQRTQQEDSAVYLCASSSQGAEGTQYFGPGTRLTVL.

The CDR3: CASSPLERAINEQFF. CDR3 nucleotides: TGTGCCAGCAGTCCTCTAGAGCGAGCGATCAATGAGCAGTTCTTC. The chain carries TRBV28 and TRBJ2-1; D remains unclear. Germline V CDR1 and CDR2: MDHEN, SYDVKM. Trimming took off 5 bases at V and 6 bases at J, with 17 bases between the two ends. CDR3 size: 15 residues.

This clonotype was found once. The J gene is TRBJ1-1, the V gene TRBV20-1, with no clear D. CDR1 and CDR2 (germline): DFQATT, SNEGSKA (reference sequence). The CDR3 loop spans 13 amino acids. V was pared by 1 base and J by 2 bases, with 8 bases between. The CDR3 DNA sequence: TGCAGTGCTAGAGTGGGCCACAACACTGAAGCTTTCTTT. It is translated as CSARVGHNTEAFF.

The chain has TRBV6-2 or TRBV6-3 and TRBJ2-5; 11 nucleotides agree with TRBD2. The CDR3 runs to 16 residues. V gave up 6 bases and J gave up 1 base; unmatched junction bases: 7. In germline, CDR1 is MNHEY, CDR2 SVGEGT. In DNA form, the CDR3 reads TGTGCCAGCAGCTACACTAGCGGGGGCATCCAAGAGACCCAGTACTTC. It yields the protein CASSYTSGGIQETQYF.

J is TRBJ1-2 and V is TRBV25-1; D not resolved. Germline CDR1 is MGHDK and CDR2 is SYGVNS. V lost 0 bases and J lost 8, with 10 bases in between. This CDR3 region has 13 residues. In nucleotides, the CDR3 is TGTGCCAGCAGTGAATATCCAATCCGGGGCTACACCTTC. Encoded protein: CASSEYPIRGYTF.

Worth noting for this clonotype: At one end, the junction sequence differs from germline, possibly due to a read error. The rearrangement links TRBV20-1 to TRBJ1-1, with a tentative D call TRBD1 (5 bases). Germline values: CDR1 DFQATT, CDR2 SNEGSKA (reference sequence). This CDR3 is built from 15 residues. The CDR3 DNA follows: TGCAGTGCGAGAGAGGGGACTGCCTTCAACACTGAAGCTTTCTTT. As protein: CSAREGTAFNTEAFF.

This rearrangement joins TRBV20-1 to TRBJ2-2; D remains ambiguous. V was trimmed by 1 base and J by 0 bases, leaving 12 bases between them. The germline CDR1 and CDR2 sequences are DFQATT and SNEGSKA (reference sequence). The CDR3 has 16 amino acids. CDR3 in amino acids: CSARGWRQTNTGELFF. The CDR3 nucleotides read TGCAGTGCTAGAGGATGGCGGCAAACGAACACCGGGGAGCTGTTTTTT.

J is TRBJ1-5 and V is TRBV15, with 9 nucleotides matching TRBD1. Germline-derived CDR1 and CDR2 are LNHNV and YYDKDF (reference sequence). This CDR3 has 14 amino acids. With 5 bases clipped from V and 6 bases from J, the junction kept 5 bases outside the gene matches. The DNA of the CDR3 is TGTGCCACCAGCGTGGGACAGGGAACTCAGCCCCAGCATTTT. Its protein is CATSVGQGTQPQHF.

The chain has TRBV20-1 and TRBJ2-1, with a possible D match to TRBD2 (6 bases). Trimming stripped 0 bases from V and 2 bases from J, with 23 bases between. CDR3 length: 19 amino acids. The germline CDR1 and CDR2 sequences are DFQATT and SNEGSKA (reference sequence). In DNA form, the CDR3 reads TGCAGTGCTAGAGATCGTACTGTTAAACTAGCCGGTGCCTACAATGAGCAGTTCTTC. It specifies CSARDRTVKLAGAYNEQFF.

The chain links TRBV12-5 to TRBJ2-2, with TRBD1 as a possible D gene (6 bases). V was clipped by 2 bases and J by 5 bases, with 15 bases between them. Germline CDR1 and CDR2: LGHNT and FRNRAP. The CDR3 is made up of 16 amino acids. DNA of the CDR3: TGTGCTAGTGGTTTGCGTCTACAGGGAAGGACCGGGGAGCTGTTTTTT. It translates to CASGLRLQGRTGELFF.

In this sample, this clonotype turned up many times. This rearrangement joins TRBV9 to TRBJ1-4; D gene uncertain. In germline, CDR1 is SGDLS, CDR2 YYNGEE. Trimming removed 6 bases from V and 5 bases from J, with 14 bases in between. The CDR3 loop spans 14 amino acids. CDR3 in DNA: TGTGCCAGCACCTCTTCCATTACCAATGAAAAACTGTTTTTT. Its translation: CASTSSITNEKLFF.

This clonotype was observed a few times. The rearrangement uses TRBV14 and TRBJ1-2; unclear D gene. The germline CDR1 and CDR2 sequences are SGHDN and FVKESK. With 4 bases removed from V and 8 bases from J, the gap between germline ends came to 11 bases. The CDR3 runs to 12 residues. CDR3 bases: TGTGCCAGCAGCCGCCTCGGGGTCGGCTACACCTTC. Translated, it gives CASSRLGVGYTF.